Presented here are 16 T cell receptor beta chains from one specimen sequenced in a study of post-analysis software for immune sequencing data. General observations from the study: With TRBV5-6, TRBV5-1 and TRBV20-1 included, roughly five TRBV segments were more frequent in patients than in controls.

No antigens are known for them. Researchers reported that TCR beta cDNA libraries carried unique molecular identifiers. TCRdb passed the PCR reads through MiXCR, listing each CDR3 protein once. The top ten clones hold over 4% of a sample with 750,000 to 950,000 distinct CDR3 sequences, about 53% of them seen once. The sequenced sample consisted of blood. Receptors were obtained from a girl aged 5-17 years with multiple sclerosis.

On this clonotype itself: One junction end does not reproduce the germline sequence, and a read error may be involved. The gene calls are TRBV7-2 and TRBJ2-6; D remains unclear. CDR1 is SGHTA and CDR2 is FQGNSA in the germline V gene. There are 14 residues in the CDR3. The CDR3 region has the DNA TGTGTCAGCAGCTACCCTTCTGGGGCCAACGTCCTGACTTTC. This codes for CVSSYPSGANVLTF. Looking up the rest from reference TRBV7-2 and TRBJ2-6 gives the full variable domain: GAGVSQSPSNKVTEKGKDVELRCDPISGHTALYWYRQSLGQGLEFLIYFQGNSAPDKSGLPSDRFSAERTGGSVSTLTIQRTQQEDSAVYLCVSSYPSGANVLTFGAGSRLTVL.

In its sample, this clonotype was seen many times. This sequence joins TRBV12-3 or TRBV12-4 and TRBJ1-6, with 9 positions matching TRBD1. The CDR3 contains 15 residues. J lost 7 bases, V lost 6 bases, and 7 bases had no gene match. CDR3 residues: CASRTGQGTNSPLHF. DNA of the CDR3: TGTGCCAGCAGGACGGGACAGGGTACGAATTCACCCCTCCACTTT.

This clonotype has only a few counts. The genes are TRBV29-1 and TRBJ2-1; 12 bases fit TRBD2. There are 17 residues in the CDR3. Trimming removed 7 bases from V and 0 bases from J; junction bases left unmatched: 10. Germline CDR1 SQVTM, CDR2 ANQGSEA. In nucleotides, the CDR3 is TGCAGCGCCATCTCCGGGACTAGCGGGTACTCCTACAATGAGCAGTTCTTC. Protein: CSAISGTSGYSYNEQFF.

The rearrangement joins TRBV7-8 to TRBJ2-5; D unclear. With 3 bases removed from V and 1 base from J, the gap between germline ends came to 12 bases. CDR1 is SGHVS and CDR2 is FQNEAQ in the germline V gene. The CDR3 extends over 15 amino acids. The CDR3: CASSFQDGPQETQYF. The CDR3 bases are TGTGCCAGCAGCTTTCAGGACGGTCCCCAAGAGACCCAGTACTTC.

The V and J genes are TRBV15 and TRBJ1-5; D unclear. Between the trimmed V and J ends, which lost 6 bases and 0 bases, there was a span of 3 bases. Germline V gene lookup returns CDR1 LNHNV and CDR2 YYDKDF (reference sequence). There are 12 residues in the CDR3. In DNA form, the CDR3 reads TGTGCCACCAGTTCTAGCAATCAGCCCCAGCATTTT. Translating it yields CATSSSNQPQHF.

There are many counts of this clonotype. The chain links TRBV29-1 to TRBJ2-3; D remains ambiguous. This CDR3 is 13 amino acids long. The V end lost 6 bases, the J end lost 4 bases, and 14 bases lay between the germline ends. CDR1 is SQVTM and CDR2 is ANQGSEA in the germline V gene. The CDR3 sequence: CSVLKDPADTQYF. In DNA form, the CDR3 reads TGCAGCGTCCTGAAGGATCCGGCAGATACGCAGTATTTT.

V usage is TRBV5-1 and J usage is TRBJ2-1; weak D call: TRBD1 (6 bases). The J call may be wrong; the DNA end is better matched by TRBJ2-7. This CDR3 region has 13 residues. Germline V gene data show CDR1 as SGHRS and CDR2 as YFSETQ. In DNA, the CDR3 is TGCGCCAGCAGCGAGAGGACAGCCTACGAGCAGTACTTC. Translating gives CASSERTAYEQYF.

The chain has TRBV12-3 or TRBV12-4 and TRBJ1-5; D is perhaps TRBD1 (6 bases). Deletions cut 5 bases from V and 3 bases from J, with 17 bases between. The CDR3 runs 16 residues. The CDR3 reads CASSPWVGGFNQPQHF. CDR3 sequence (DNA): TGTGCCAGCAGTCCCTGGGTAGGGGGGTTCAATCAGCCCCAGCATTTT.

This clonotype was found a few times. The V and J genes are TRBV27 and TRBJ2-5, with 8 bases lining up with TRBD1. Matching the DNA end better, TRBJ2-7 makes the J call doubtful. The CDR3 covers 12 residues. CDR1 is MNHEY, CDR2 SMNVEV, per germline (reference sequence). The CDR3: CASGDRTYEQYF. In DNA form, the CDR3 reads TGTGCCAGCGGGGACAGGACCTACGAGCAGTACTTC.

This clonotype has only a few counts. The V gene is TRBV4-1, the J gene TRBJ2-5, with no clear D. The DNA end is more similar to TRBJ2-7, so the J call may be wrong. This CDR3 has 15 residues. The germline V gene has CDR1 MGHRA and CDR2 YSYEKL. CDR3 sequence: CASSQVPGTPYEQYF. In DNA form, the CDR3 reads TGCGCCAGCAGCCAAGTACCGGGTACCCCCTACGAGCAGTACTTC.

This clonotype was counted a few times. This chain links TRBV12-3 or TRBV12-4 with TRBJ2-1, with 8 bases matching TRBD1. With the DNA end fitting TRBJ2-7 better, the J assignment may be wrong. The CDR3 spans 15 residues. DNA of the CDR3: TGTGCCAGCAGCGCGGACAGGGTAACCTACAATGAGCAGTACTTC. This sequence encodes CASSADRVTYNEQYF.

V and J are TRBV5-1 and TRBJ2-1; 8 nucleotides agree with TRBD2. Germline V lookup: CDR1 SGHRS, CDR2 YFSETQ. The trim removed 3 bases at V and 10 bases at J, leaving 12 bases unmatched. The CDR3 loop spans 15 amino acids. CDR3 sequence (DNA): TGCGCCAGCAGCTCGGACGTGGCGGGGGGAGTGGAGCAGTTCTTC. As protein: CASSSDVAGGVEQFF.

This clonotype was seen a single time. The chain recombines TRBV6-2 or TRBV6-3 with TRBJ1-2, with no clear D. V lost 2 bases and J lost 4, with 11 bases in between. Germline CDR1 is MNHEY and CDR2 is SVGEGT. This CDR3 is 14 amino acids long. CDR3 region: CASSYASTSYGYTF. The CDR3 coding sequence is TGTGCCAGCAGTTACGCCAGCACCTCCTATGGCTACACCTTC.

This rearrangement joins TRBV5-1 to TRBJ2-4; D uncertain. Trimming took off 0 bases at V and 6 bases at J, with 7 bases between the two ends. This CDR3 has 13 residues. Germline V lookup: CDR1 SGHRS, CDR2 YFSETQ. The CDR3 is CASSLGAGNIQYF. The CDR3, as DNA: TGCGCCAGCAGCTTGGGAGCTGGAAACATTCAGTACTTC.

The chain couples TRBV4-1 to TRBJ2-5; D perhaps matches TRBD1 (5 bases). The DNA end is more similar to TRBJ2-7, so the J call may be wrong. This CDR3 has 16 amino acids. Germline assignment: CDR1 MGHRA and CDR2 YSYEKL. CDR3 DNA: TGCGCCAGCAGCCAAGGTTCGAGGACACGGGCCTACGAGCAGTACTTC. Its protein is CASSQGSRTRAYEQYF.

This clonotype was seen more than once but under ten times. The chain employs TRBV6-6 and TRBJ2-7; TRBD1 agrees at 7 bases. The CDR3 consists of 14 residues. CDR1 is MNHNY and CDR2 is SVGAGI in the germline V gene (reference sequence). Trimming at V came to 7 bases and at J to 2 bases, leaving 8 bases not matched to a gene. The CDR3 sequence: CASTETGVPYEQYF. The CDR3 coding sequence is TGTGCCAGCACCGAAACAGGGGTCCCCTACGAGCAGTACTTC.